These 27 T cell receptor beta chains were sequenced from one sample in a study of CD8 T cells in Susac syndrome. Random hexamers served to reverse transcribe roughly 0.5 to 1 ug RNA. From the immunoSEQ multiplex PCR reads, TCRdb called clonotypes with MiXCR, one entry per CDR3 protein. The data contain 150,000 to 200,000 distinct CDR3 sequences, 85% to 95% of them singletons. The sequenced sample consisted of CD4+ T cells from PBMCs. These receptors all come from a human donor with Susac syndrome.

The gene calls are TRBV5-6 and TRBJ1-6, with 7 bases that match TRBD1. CDR1 and CDR2 (germline): SGHDT, YYEEEE. The V gene end was trimmed by 4 bases and the J gene end by 9 bases; junction bases not matched to a gene: 7. The CDR3 length is 14 residues. CDR3 sequence: CASSARQGGSPLHF. CDR3 sequence (DNA): TGTGCCAGCAGCGCCCGACAGGGCGGTTCACCCCTCCACTTT.

V is TRBV4-3 and J is TRBJ2-2, with 7 positions matching TRBD2. V dropped 0 bases and J dropped 4; count of bases not matched to a gene: 11. Looked up from germline, CDR1 is LGHNA and CDR2 is YSLEER. The CDR3 is 18 residues long. The CDR3 reads CASSQEGTGGGPTGELFF. CDR3 nucleotide sequence: TGCGCCAGCAGCCAAGAGGGAACGGGGGGAGGGCCCACCGGGGAGCTGTTTTTT.

The rearrangement uses TRBV3-1 and TRBJ1-2; weak D call: TRBD1 (5 bases). CDR1 and CDR2 from the germline V gene are LGHDT and YNNKEL (reference sequence). The CDR3 is 12 amino acids. Trimming pared 3 bases from V and 3 bases from J, leaving 5 bases between. The CDR3 here is CASSQGHYGYTF. In DNA form, the CDR3 reads TGTGCCAGCAGCCAGGGACACTATGGCTACACCTTC.

This CDR3 is CASSQVGKGAGANVLTF. CDR3 DNA sequence: TGTGCCAGCAGCCAAGTTGGTAAGGGAGCTGGGGCCAACGTCCTGACTTTC. The chain recombines TRBV14 with TRBJ2-6, with D tentatively TRBD2 (5 bases). CDR1 is SGHDN, CDR2 FVKESK, per germline. V was clipped by 1 base and J by 2 bases, with 12 bases between them. The CDR3 contains 17 residues.

This clonotype has only a few counts. This chain connects TRBV20-1 to TRBJ1-1; no clear D. Germline values: CDR1 DFQATT, CDR2 SNEGSKA (reference sequence). Trimming pared 1 base from V and 5 bases from J, leaving 5 bases between. This CDR3 contains 11 residues. The CDR3 DNA is TGCAGTGCTAGAGGGCCGACTGAAGCTTTCTTT. This encodes CSARGPTEAFF.

The table lists this clonotype with a few counts. The chain is built from TRBV7-6 and TRBJ1-6, with D perhaps TRBD1 (5 bases). Germline V lookup: CDR1 SGHVS, CDR2 FNYEAQ. V was trimmed by 3 bases and J by 8 bases, leaving 8 bases between them. The CDR3 runs to 13 residues. The DNA of the CDR3 is TGTGCCAGCAGCTTCCGAGGGGATTCACCCCTCCACTTT. Protein sequence: CASSFRGDSPLHF. Drawing the rest from reference TRBV7-6 and TRBJ1-6, the complete variable domain is GAGVSQSPRYKVTKRGQDVALRCDPISGHVSLYWYRQALGQGPEFLTYFNYEAQQDKSGLPNDRFSAERPEGSISTLTIQRTEQRDSAMYRCASSFRGDSPLHFGNGTRLTVT.

The rearrangement uses TRBV12-3 or TRBV12-4 and TRBJ1-2, with D hard to call. The V end was cut by 1 base, the J end by 8 bases, with 14 bases between. This CDR3 is built from 14 residues. CDR3 DNA sequence: TGTGCCAGCAGTTTAGGGGAAGGGAGTCGAGGCTACACCTTC. Its translation is CASSLGEGSRGYTF.

The rearrangement uses TRBV4-2 and TRBJ1-6; D is perhaps TRBD1 (5 bases). The V gene lost 4 bases and the J gene lost 15 bases, with 13 bases spanning the gap. This CDR3 region has 12 residues. The germline V gene has CDR1 LGHNA and CDR2 YNFKEQ. The CDR3, as DNA: TGTGCCAGCAGCCCCGGGGGGTTAGGCCTCCACTTT. Protein sequence: CASSPGGLGLHF.

The chain combines TRBV6-5 with TRBJ1-1; 7 nucleotides match TRBD1. The CDR3 extends over 14 amino acids. Germline CDR1 reads MNHEY; CDR2 reads SVGAGI. The J segment lost 4 bases and the V segment lost 3 bases, leaving 5 bases of the junction unmatched. This chain's CDR3 is CASSYSEGATEAFF. CDR3 DNA: TGTGCCAGCAGTTATTCGGAGGGGGCCACTGAAGCTTTCTTT.

The chain employs TRBV24-1 and TRBJ2-7; D perhaps matches TRBD1 (6 bases). CDR3 length: 14 amino acids. Looked up from germline, CDR1 is KGHDR and CDR2 is SFDVKD. V lost 10 bases to trimming and J lost 3 bases, with 18 bases between them. CDR3 residues: CATQLRGPLYEQYF. The CDR3 coding sequence is TGTGCCACTCAGCTCAGGGGTCCCCTCTACGAGCAGTACTTC.

V and J are TRBV13 and TRBJ2-7; D is tentatively TRBD1 or TRBD2 (6 bases each). Trimming took 3 bases from V and 2 from J, leaving 14 bases between them. CDR1 PRHDT and CDR2 FYEKMQ come from the germline V gene (reference sequence). The CDR3 length is 15 residues. Here the CDR3 DNA reads TGTGCCAGCAGCTTGGGGAGGACAGAGACCTACGAGCAGTACTTC. Translation: CASSLGRTETYEQYF.

The count of this clonotype is one. The chain employs TRBV5-6 and TRBJ1-1, with a tentative D call TRBD1 (6 bases). V gave up 3 bases and J gave up 1 base, with 13 bases separating them. Germline-derived CDR1 and CDR2 are SGHDT and YYEEEE. The CDR3 length is 15 residues. CDR3 loop: CASSSLQGGNTEAFF. The CDR3, as DNA: TGTGCCAGCAGCTCCTTACAGGGCGGGAACACTGAAGCTTTCTTT.

The chain links TRBV4-3 to TRBJ2-3, with unresolved D. This CDR3 has 16 residues. Per the germline V gene, CDR1 is LGHNA and CDR2 is YSLEER. With 1 base removed from V and 0 bases from J, the gap between germline ends came to 11 bases. CDR3 sequence (DNA): TGCGCCAGCAGCCAAGTGTCAGGCATTAGCACAGATACGCAGTATTTT. As protein: CASSQVSGISTDTQYF.

This chain joins TRBV7-3 and TRBJ2-7, with 9 bases identical to TRBD1. Germline V gene lookup returns CDR1 SGHTA and CDR2 FQGTGA. The CDR3 loop spans 15 amino acids. J gave up 6 bases and V 0 bases, and 6 bases lay outside the gene matches. The CDR3 sequence is CASSLTGTGWGEQYF. CDR3 coding DNA: TGTGCCAGCAGCTTAACAGGGACAGGGTGGGGCGAGCAGTACTTC.

This clonotype was counted once. This chain links TRBV3-1 with TRBJ1-6, with D possibly matching TRBD1 (6 bases). Trimming left V 3 bases short and J 8 bases short, with 11 bases between. The CDR3 has 14 residues. Germline V CDR1 and CDR2: LGHDT, YNNKEL (reference sequence). CDR3: CASSQDWGHSPLHF. CDR3 coding DNA: TGTGCCAGCAGCCAGGACTGGGGGCATTCACCCCTCCACTTT.

This chain uses TRBV29-1 with TRBJ2-7; D assignment may be TRBD1 or TRBD2 (5 bases each). This CDR3 has 14 amino acids. The ends were cut back, 4 bases at V and 2 bases at J, with 15 bases in the middle. Per germline, CDR1 SQVTM and CDR2 ANQGSEA. The CDR3 DNA is TGCAGCGTTGCGGGGACCGGCGGGCCCTACGAGCAGTACTTC. Encoded protein: CSVAGTGGPYEQYF.

The chain uses TRBV29-1 and TRBJ2-1; D is uncertain. V shed 4 bases and J shed 3 bases, with 10 bases lying between them. The CDR3 covers 13 residues. CDR1 and CDR2 (germline): SQVTM, ANQGSEA. CDR3 loop: CSVGGQYYNEQFF. As DNA, the CDR3 is TGCAGCGTTGGGGGTCAATACTACAATGAGCAGTTCTTC.

This rearrangement joins TRBV14 to TRBJ2-7; D is undetermined. The CDR3 is 12 residues long. Trimming took 1 base from V and 9 from J, leaving 10 bases between them. Germline V gene sequence: CDR1 SGHDN, CDR2 FVKESK. The CDR3 sequence: CASSQGTLWQYF. CDR3 bases: TGTGCCAGCAGCCAAGGTACGCTCTGGCAGTACTTC. Full variable domain (remainder filled in from reference TRBV14 and TRBJ2-7): EAGVTQFPSHSVIEKGQTVTLRCDPISGHDNLYWYRRVMGKEIKFLLHFVKESKQDESGMPNNRFLAERTGGTYSTLKVQPAELEDSGVYFCASSQGTLWQYFGPGTRLTVT.

In DNA, the CDR3 is TGCGCCAGCAGTCCCTGGACAGGGCGGAACACTGAAGCTTTCTTT. Its protein product is CASSPWTGRNTEAFF. The rearrangement uses TRBV23-1 and TRBJ1-1; 8 nucleotides align to TRBD1. TRBV23-1 is an open reading frame whose function is uncertain. This CDR3 is 15 amino acids long. The ends lost 4 bases at V and 1 base at J; junction bases unmatched: 5.

The chain uses TRBV7-2 and TRBJ2-2; 8 bases match TRBD1. Germline trimming cut 5 bases from V and 4 bases from J; bases unmatched to any gene: 9. The length of the CDR3 is 16 residues. Germline V gene lookup returns CDR1 SGHTA and CDR2 FQGNSA. Written as DNA, the CDR3 is TGTGCCAGCAGCCAAGACAGGGGACCATCCACCGGGGAGCTGTTTTTT. Its translation: CASSQDRGPSTGELFF.

This clonotype was counted once. The rearrangement links TRBV3-1 to TRBJ2-5; 16 nucleotides line up with TRBD2. Unmatched junction bases numbered 13, after V lost 4 bases and J lost 5 bases. The CDR3 loop spans 19 amino acids. CDR1 is LGHDT, CDR2 YNNKEL, per germline (reference sequence). DNA of the CDR3: TGTGCCAGCAGCCCCAACCTTGGGACTAGCGGGGGGGCGAGTGAGACCCAGTACTTC. It yields the protein CASSPNLGTSGGASETQYF.

There are a few counts of this clonotype. This chain joins TRBV1 and TRBJ1-2; TRBD1, the table's D call, was not compared with the DNA. TRBV1 is reported as a pseudogene. The CDR3 loop spans 15 amino acids. The CDR3 spells CTSSQFGQGRYGYTF. The DNA of the CDR3 is TGCACCAGCAGCCAATTCGGACAGGGACGCTATGGCTACACCTTC.

V and J are TRBV6-6 and TRBJ2-1; the D is unclear. The CDR3 loop spans 16 amino acids. Germline V gene lookup returns CDR1 MNHNY and CDR2 SVGAGI (reference sequence). Trimming cost V 0 bases and J 1 base, with 10 bases left between them. The DNA for the CDR3 is TGTGCCAGCAGTTACTCCGCTAGTGGGTCCTACAATGAGCAGTTCTTC. Amino acid sequence: CASSYSASGSYNEQFF.

The V gene is TRBV9, the J gene TRBJ1-6, with TRBD1 as a possible D gene (5 bases). The germline CDR1 and CDR2 sequences are SGDLS and YYNGEE. This CDR3 has 14 residues. Trimming removed 3 bases at V and 10 bases at J, with 14 bases between. The CDR3 nucleotides read TGTGCCAGCAGCGGGGGCCCGGAGGTCTCACCCCTCCACTTT. Amino acid sequence: CASSGGPEVSPLHF.

The chain combines TRBV29-1 with TRBJ2-7, with 9 bases aligning to TRBD1. CDR3 length equals 14 residues. The ends lost 7 bases at V and 1 base at J; junction bases unmatched: 8. CDR1 and CDR2 from the germline V gene are SQVTM and ANQGSEA. The CDR3 nucleotides read TGCAGCGCTAGGGGGACAGGGAAATCCTACGAGCAGTACTTC. This translates into CSARGTGKSYEQYF.

The gene calls are TRBV20-1 and TRBJ2-1; 7 bases are a match to TRBD2. The V and J ends lost 2 bases and 8 bases, in that order; junction bases with no gene match: 3. The CDR3 contains 12 residues. Germline V CDR1 and CDR2: DFQATT, SNEGSKA (reference sequence). CDR3 residues: CSARQGGHEQFF. CDR3 nucleotide sequence: TGCAGTGCTAGACAGGGAGGGCATGAGCAGTTCTTC.

The chain has TRBV20-1 and TRBJ1-2; 10 nucleotides line up with TRBD1. Germline CDR1 DFQATT, CDR2 SNEGSKA (reference sequence). The CDR3 contains 15 residues. CDR3 DNA: TGCAGAGCGGGGACAGGGGAAGTGGAAGGGGGTGGCTACACCTTC. Protein sequence: CRAGTGEVEGGGYTF.